This record covers a single T cell receptor (beta chain). Antigen unknown. This specimen comes from a study of siplizumab effects on memory and regulatory T cells. Study-wide results and caveats: Naive T cells, seemingly more diverse than memory cells, seemed major alloresponse contributors. Sequences below about 10^-5 frequency were poorly captured, and few alloreactive clones mapped to unstimulated subsets.

Between the trimmed V and J ends, which lost 4 bases and 0 bases, there was a span of 6 bases. The CDR3 spans 13 residues. Per the germline V gene, CDR1 is MGHDK and CDR2 is SYGVNS. TCRdb keeps only in-frame clones here, not all; method: immunoSEQ multiplex PCR. The table shows about 91,000 clones, with approximately 93% occurring only once. The V and J genes are TRBV25-1 and TRBJ1-1; D is undetermined. The clonotype comes from a human donor in good health. The sample consisted of CD8+ T cells sorted from blood. The CDR3, as DNA: TGTGCCAGCAGTGTATCATTGAACACTGAAGCTTTCTTT. It is translated as CASSVSLNTEAFF.